This TCR beta chain was captured by sequencing in a study of shared clonotypes between healthy human individuals. General study points: The study sampled only blood, and tissue repertoires likely differ. Naive subsets typically showed greater estimated richness than memory subsets. Generation of non-shared clonotypes was less probable than generation of clonotypes shared by all four donors.

As concerns this clone: What it recognizes is unknown.

The method was immunoSEQ multiplex PCR; TCRdb's version includes in-frame clones alone and lacks a portion of them. In the table there are some 2,400,000 clones, under 97% of which are singletons. The sequencing sample was made of naive CD4+ T cells sorted from blood. Subset specified: CD45RA+ positively selected. The sequence was collected from a man younger than 30 in good health.

CDR3 amino acids: CASSRRSGTKVNTIYF. The DNA of the CDR3 is TGTGCCAGCAGCCGGAGGTCCGGGACAAAGGTGAACACCATATATTTT. This chain links TRBV7-9 with TRBJ1-3, with D possibly being TRBD1 (6 bases). The ends were cut back, 5 bases at V and 7 bases at J, with 21 bases in the middle. The CDR3 runs 16 residues. Looked up from germline, CDR1 is SEHNR and CDR2 is FQNEAQ (reference sequence).